One T cell receptor (beta chain) is described in this entry. Its antigen is currently unknown. TCRdb re-called the RT-PCR reads through MiXCR, storing one row per CDR3 protein. This sample yields under 200,000 distinct CDR3 sequences, of which approximately 11% are seen a single time; roughly an eighth belongs to the top ten. The sample belongs to a study of response to subunit inactivated influenza vaccine. Study outcomes and limitations: Researchers suggested that each seasonal influenza vaccination recruits few new T cells.

CDR1 and CDR2 (germline): MDHEN, SYDVKM. V gave up 3 bases and J gave up 1 base, with 7 bases separating them. The length of the CDR3 is 13 residues. This clonotype was sampled from a man in his fifties or sixties who received an inactivated influenza vaccine. The starting material was non-naive T cells sorted from PBMCs, obtained 45 days after vaccination. The chain joins TRBV28 to TRBJ2-7; D not resolved. CDR3 in amino acids: CASSFAKSYEQYF. In DNA, the CDR3 is TGTGCCAGCAGTTTTGCTAAATCCTACGAGCAGTACTTC. The full variable domain, with the rest looked up from reference TRBV28 and TRBJ2-7, is DVKVTQSSRYLVKRTGEKVFLECVQDMDHENMFWYRQDPGLGLRLIYFSYDVKMKEKGDIPEGYSVSREKKERFSLILESASTNQTSMYLCASSFAKSYEQYFGPGTRLTVT.